Listed below are T cell receptor beta chains from one sample, sequenced in a study of spatial heterogeneity in lung cancer. Using its own MiXCR run on the 5' RACE reads, TCRdb lists one record per CDR3 protein. The sample holds 4,500 to 6,000 distinct CDR3 sequences; about 13% are singletons and the top ten take just over 20%. Sample: normal lung tissue next to the tumor, taken at surgery. The receptors were sampled from a female donor with early-stage non-small cell lung cancer. Both conserved end residues are part of each CDR3. D genes are given only for firm matches. Not all rows give a size; the values are once, few, many and, for expanded clones, a class.

clone_size cdr3_length d_call j_call v_call cdr3_aa
many 15 - TRBJ1-6 TRBV11-1 CASSFDEGRNSPLHF
- 15 TRBD2 TRBJ2-1 TRBV7-2 CASRTGGISYNEQFF
- 14 TRBD2 TRBJ2-5 TRBV27 CASSPEREAETQYF
many 14 - TRBJ1-5 TRBV3-1 CASSPSLSNQPQHF
medium-sized 13 - TRBJ1-1 TRBV11-3 CASSHGTNTEAFF
many 15 TRBD2 TRBJ2-7 TRBV6-5 CASSSSGRAFYEQYF
many 17 TRBD2 TRBJ2-1 TRBV6-6 CASSLQWGGSSYNEQFF
medium-sized 13 TRBD1 TRBJ1-4 TRBV20-1 CSARQGQGGKLFF
- 11 - TRBJ1-1 TRBV10-2 CASLQGAEAFF
many 17 - TRBJ2-4 TRBV13 CASSSAASDIAKNIQYF